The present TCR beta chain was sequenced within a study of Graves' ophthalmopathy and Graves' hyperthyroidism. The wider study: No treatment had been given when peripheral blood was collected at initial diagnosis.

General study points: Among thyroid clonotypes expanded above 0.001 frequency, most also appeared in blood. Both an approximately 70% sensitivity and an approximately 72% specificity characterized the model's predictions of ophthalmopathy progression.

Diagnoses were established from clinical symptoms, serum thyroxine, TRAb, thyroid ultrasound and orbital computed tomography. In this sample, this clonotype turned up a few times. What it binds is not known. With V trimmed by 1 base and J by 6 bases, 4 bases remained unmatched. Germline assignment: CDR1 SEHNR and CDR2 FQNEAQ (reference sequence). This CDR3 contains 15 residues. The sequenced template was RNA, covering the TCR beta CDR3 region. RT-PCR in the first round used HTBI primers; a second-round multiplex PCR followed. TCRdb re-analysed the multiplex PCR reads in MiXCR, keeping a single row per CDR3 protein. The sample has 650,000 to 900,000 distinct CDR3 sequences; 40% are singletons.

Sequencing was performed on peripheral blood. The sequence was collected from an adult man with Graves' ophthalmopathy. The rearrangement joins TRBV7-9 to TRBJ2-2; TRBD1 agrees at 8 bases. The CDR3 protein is CASSLVQGDAGELFF. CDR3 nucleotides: TGTGCCAGCAGCTTAGTACAGGGGGATGCCGGGGAGCTGTTTTTT.